The following is a T cell receptor (beta chain) sequence with its context. The method was immunoSEQ multiplex PCR; TCRdb's version includes in-frame clones alone and lacks a portion of them. The sample has about 70,000 clones; 85% to 95% are singletons. The CDR3 is 19 amino acids. J lost 4 bases, V lost 1 base, and 10 bases had no gene match. From germline, CDR1 is SGHDN and CDR2 FVKESK. The sample is drawn from a study of technical replicates of blood from a handful of donors. The sample consisted of T cells isolated from PBMCs. The J gene is TRBJ2-1, the V gene TRBV14; 13 bases match TRBD2. The clonotype originates from a human donor in good health. This CDR3 reads CASSQGGLAGVYTYNEQFF. CDR3 nucleotide sequence: TGTGCCAGCAGCCAAGGCGGACTAGCGGGGGTTTATACTTACAATGAGCAGTTCTTC.